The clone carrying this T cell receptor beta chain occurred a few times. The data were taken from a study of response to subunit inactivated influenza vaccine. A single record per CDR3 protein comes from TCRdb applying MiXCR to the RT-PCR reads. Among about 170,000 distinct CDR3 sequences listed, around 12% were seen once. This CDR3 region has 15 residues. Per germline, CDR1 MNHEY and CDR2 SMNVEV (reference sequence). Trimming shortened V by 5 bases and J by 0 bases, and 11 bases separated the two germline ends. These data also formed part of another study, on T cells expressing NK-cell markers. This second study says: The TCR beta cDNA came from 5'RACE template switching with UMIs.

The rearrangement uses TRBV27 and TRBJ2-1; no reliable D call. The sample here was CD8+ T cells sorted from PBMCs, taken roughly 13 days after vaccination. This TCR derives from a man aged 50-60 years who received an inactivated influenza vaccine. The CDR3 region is CASSIQLSSYNEQFF. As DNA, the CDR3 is TGTGCCAGCAGTATCCAGCTAAGCTCCTACAATGAGCAGTTCTTC.